The 20 T cell receptor beta chains listed next were all sequenced from one sample in a study of CD8 T cells in ankylosing spondylitis. Study conclusions and caveats: Characteristic of ankylosing spondylitis blood, it appeared, was a TCR beta motif comprising eight highly homologous variants.

TCRdb passed the 5' RACE reads through MiXCR, listing each CDR3 protein once. The table lists a few hundred thousand distinct CDR3 sequences, 17% of them singletons. Their antigens are not known. The specimen was blood, either unsorted or a sorted T cell fraction (not recorded which). Receptors originate from a male donor with ankylosing spondylitis.

The table lists this clonotype with a few counts. This rearrangement joins TRBV5-1 to TRBJ2-3, with 12 bases identical to TRBD2. The J segment lost 4 bases and the V segment lost 4 bases, leaving 4 bases of the junction unmatched. The CDR3 runs to 15 residues. Germline V gene sequence: CDR1 SGHRS, CDR2 YFSETQ. CDR3 sequence (DNA): TGCGCCAGCAGCCCGTGGACTAGCGGGGCAGATACGCAGTATTTT. Protein: CASSPWTSGADTQYF.

The V and J genes are TRBV21-1 and TRBJ1-4; the D call in the table, TRBD1, was not verified against the DNA. TRBV21-1 is listed as a pseudogene. The CDR3 is 17 residues long. The CDR3 protein is CASSSIYPGHPNEKLFF. CDR3 DNA: TGTGCCAGCAGCAGTATCTACCCGGGACACCCTAATGAAAAACTGTTTTTT.

There are many counts of this clonotype. Here the CDR3 reads CASSLALGTASNQPQHF. For the CDR3, the DNA is TGTGCCAGCAGTTTAGCGCTCGGGACAGCTTCCAATCAGCCCCAGCATTTT. The gene calls are TRBV12-3 or TRBV12-4 and TRBJ1-5; 7 nucleotides line up with TRBD1. The CDR3 covers 17 residues. The J segment lost 3 bases and the V segment lost 0 bases, leaving 8 bases of the junction unmatched.

This clonotype came up a few times. The genes are TRBV18 and TRBJ2-3, with TRBD1 identical over 8 bases. Germline V gene data show CDR1 as KGHSH and CDR2 as LQKENI. V lost 6 bases to trimming and J lost 2 bases; unmatched junction nucleotides: 16. The CDR3 is 18 residues long. CDR3 region: CASSPFRGETGDTDTQYF. Written as DNA, the CDR3 is TGTGCCAGCTCCCCCTTTCGTGGCGAGACAGGGGACACAGATACGCAGTATTTT.

This clonotype was seen at least ten times. This chain connects TRBV29-1 to TRBJ1-1; 10 bases are shared with TRBD1. Trimming removed 7 bases from V and 0 bases from J; junction bases left unmatched: 11. The CDR3 totals 16 residues. Looked up from germline, CDR1 is SQVTM and CDR2 is ANQGSEA. As DNA, the CDR3 is TGCAGCGCCCGAGGGGGACAGGGGAACCTGAACACTGAAGCTTTCTTT. The encoded protein is CSARGGQGNLNTEAFF.

The sample holds a few counts of this clonotype. The chain couples TRBV20-1 to TRBJ2-3; TRBD1 might be the D (5 bases). V was clipped by 5 bases and J by 5 bases, with 26 bases between them. Germline V lookup: CDR1 DFQATT, CDR2 SNEGSKA (reference sequence). This CDR3 comprises 17 residues. DNA for the CDR3: TGCAGTGCTCTAATTAAGGGGCCTGGTTCGCGAGTAGATACGCAGTATTTT. Translated, it gives CSALIKGPGSRVDTQYF.

In its sample, this clonotype was seen a few times. V gene TRBV11-2 combines with J gene TRBJ2-4; the match to TRBD1 covers 10 bases. This CDR3 region has 18 residues. Per the germline V gene, CDR1 is SGHAT and CDR2 is FQNNGV. V lost 5 bases to trimming and J lost 0 bases; unmatched junction nucleotides: 10. CDR3 protein: CASSLGGQGTLAKNIQYF. CDR3 DNA sequence: TGTGCCAGCAGCCTAGGGGGACAGGGGACCCTAGCCAAAAACATTCAGTACTTC.

The sample holds a few counts of this clonotype. V usage is TRBV20-1 and J usage is TRBJ2-2; the D gene is possibly TRBD1 (7 bases). Trimming took 3 bases from V and 6 from J, leaving 17 bases between them. CDR1 is DFQATT and CDR2 is SNEGSKA in the germline V gene (reference sequence). This CDR3 spans 15 amino acids. CDR3 DNA: TGCAGTGCTAGTAAAGGGGGCCGGGGGTCCGGGGAGCTGTTTTTT. Translated, it gives CSASKGGRGSGELFF.

This clonotype has a handful of counts. The gene calls are TRBV28 and TRBJ1-5; TRBD1 agrees at 9 bases. CDR3 length: 17 amino acids. The ends lost 5 bases at V and 0 bases at J; junction bases unmatched: 8. Germline V CDR1 and CDR2: MDHEN, SYDVKM. The CDR3 bases are TGTGCCAGCAGTACCCTTGGGACAGGGTATAGCAATCAGCCCCAGCATTTT. Translation gives CASSTLGTGYSNQPQHF.

This clonotype was detected ten times or more. The chain employs TRBV5-1 and TRBJ2-3, with 9 bases that match TRBD2. The CDR3 covers 14 residues. Unmatched junction bases numbered 6, after V lost 6 bases and J lost 4 bases. The germline CDR1 and CDR2 sequences are SGHRS and YFSETQ. CDR3 in DNA: TGCGCCAGCACCCGCGGGGGGGAGGCAGATACGCAGTATTTT. Translation gives CASTRGGEADTQYF.

The chain employs TRBV7-2 and TRBJ1-6; D is ambiguous. The CDR3 totals 15 residues. The germline gives CDR1 SGHTA, CDR2 FQGNSA. The V end was cut by 1 base, the J end by 7 bases, with 11 bases between. Written as DNA, the CDR3 is TGTGCCAGCAGCTTAGAGACCAGTGGGAATTCACCCCTCCACTTT. Its protein is CASSLETSGNSPLHF.

This clonotype was counted between two and nine times. V and J are TRBV19 and TRBJ1-1; perhaps TRBD1 as D (5 bases). The germline gives CDR1 LNHDA, CDR2 SQIVND (reference sequence). This CDR3 comprises 15 residues. V was shortened by 7 bases and J by 4 bases, with 19 bases between the two germline ends. CDR3 region: CASTQKWQGITEAFF. CDR3 sequence (DNA): TGTGCCAGTACCCAAAAGTGGCAGGGTATCACTGAAGCTTTCTTT.

Worth noting for this clonotype: This could be a read error, since a much larger clone is one nucleotide away. The genes are TRBV7-2 and TRBJ2-3; D may be TRBD1 (6 bases). The CDR3 spans 15 residues. With 7 bases removed from V and 5 bases from J, the gap between germline ends came to 19 bases. Germline V lookup: CDR1 SGHTA, CDR2 FQGNSA. The CDR3 nucleotides are TGTGCCAGCACCCTCAGGGGTATGAAGGGAGATACGCAGTATTTT. Its protein is CASTLRGMKGDTQYF.

This clonotype has just a few counts. The rearrangement joins TRBV18 to TRBJ2-3, with D hard to call. This CDR3 has 13 residues. CDR1 is KGHSH, CDR2 LQKENI, per germline. V lost 2 bases, J lost 6 bases, and 9 bases lay in between. The CDR3 nucleotides read TGTGCCAGCTCACCAGGCGCTGGGGATACGCAGTATTTT. Translation: CASSPGAGDTQYF.

This clonotype was seen only a few times. The chain has TRBV6-2 or TRBV6-3 and TRBJ1-2; a possible D gene is TRBD1 (5 bases). The ends were cut back, 4 bases at V and 2 bases at J, with 14 bases in the middle. CDR3 length: 15 amino acids. CDR1 and CDR2 from the germline V gene are MNHEY and SVGEGT. CDR3 protein: CASSSGLQANYGYTF. Here the CDR3 DNA reads TGTGCCAGCAGTTCGGGACTGCAGGCAAACTATGGCTACACCTTC.

The chain recombines TRBV20-1 with TRBJ2-5, with D possibly being TRBD1 (5 bases). CDR3 length: 18 residues. V lost 1 base to trimming and J lost 0 bases, with 21 bases between them. Germline V gives CDR1 DFQATT, CDR2 SNEGSKA (reference sequence). The CDR3 coding sequence is TGCAGTGCTAGAGGCGACAGTAAGAAGACGTGGGACCAAGAGACCCAGTACTTC. Amino acids: CSARGDSKKTWDQETQYF.

The rearrangement joins TRBV9 to TRBJ2-1; 11 bases are a match to TRBD2. V lost 1 base, J lost 4 bases, and 7 bases stayed unmatched. Germline V gene lookup returns CDR1 SGDLS and CDR2 YYNGEE. This CDR3 spans 17 amino acids. This CDR3 reads CASSVRTGTSGYNEQFF. The CDR3 DNA follows: TGTGCCAGCAGCGTACGGACCGGGACTAGCGGATACAATGAGCAGTTCTTC.

This rearrangement joins TRBV4-3 to TRBJ1-4, with D perhaps matching TRBD1 (6 bases). Germline V lookup: CDR1 LGHNA, CDR2 YSLEER. V lost 1 base to trimming and J lost 7 bases, with 16 bases between them. The CDR3 sequence is 16 residues long. The DNA for the CDR3 is TGCGCCAGCAGCCAAGTGGGAGGGGGGGTCGGTGAAAAACTGTTTTTT. Its protein product is CASSQVGGGVGEKLFF.

This clonotype showed up many times. The chain carries TRBV5-1 and TRBJ2-3; D is unclear. The length of the CDR3 is 17 residues. Germline CDR1 is SGHRS and CDR2 is YFSETQ. V lost 0 bases, J lost 4 bases, and 18 bases lay in between. The CDR3 reads CASSLVASAFSPDTQYF. CDR3 nucleotide sequence: TGCGCCAGCAGCTTGGTGGCGTCGGCCTTCTCCCCAGATACGCAGTATTTT. The variable domain in full, completed from reference TRBV5-1 and TRBJ2-3, reads KAGVTQTPRYLIKTRGQQVTLSCSPISGHRSVSWYQQTPGQGLQFLFEYFSETQRNKGNFPGRFSGRQFSNSRSEMNVSTLELGDSALYLCASSLVASAFSPDTQYFGPGTRLTVL.

This chain uses TRBV9 with TRBJ2-1; D is undetermined. V was trimmed by 3 bases and J by 5 bases, leaving 9 bases between them. Germline CDR1 and CDR2: SGDLS and YYNGEE. The CDR3 runs 13 residues. The CDR3 is CASSAGPDNEQFF. The CDR3 DNA is TGTGCCAGCAGCGCAGGACCAGACAATGAGCAGTTCTTC.